This T cell receptor beta chain is drawn from a study of T cell changes during pregnancy in multiple sclerosis. Germline assignment: CDR1 SGHRS and CDR2 YFSETQ. V lost 4 bases to trimming and J lost 2 bases; unmatched junction nucleotides: 3. The CDR3 is 16 amino acids. TCRdb's copy holds only in-frame clones and misses some; the assay was immunoSEQ multiplex PCR. The table shows 70,000 to 75,000 clones, with around nine tenths occurring only once. The sequence was collected from a female donor in good health, enrolled as a control in a pregnancy study. The chain combines TRBV5-1 with TRBJ2-1, with 13 bases matching TRBD2. Material: peripheral blood, obtained in the second trimester of pregnancy. The CDR3 DNA reads as TGCGCCAGCAGCCTGACTAGCGGGGGGACCTACAATGAGCAGTTCTTC. It is translated as CASSLTSGGTYNEQFF.